This T cell receptor beta chain was found in a study of T cell repertoires in cytomegalovirus infection. Germline V gene data show CDR1 as SQVTM and CDR2 as ANQGSEA. Deletions cut 3 bases from V and 3 bases from J, with 11 bases between. The CDR3 consists of 14 residues. TCRdb analysed the reads with MiXCR anew, one entry per CDR3 protein. The data contain a few hundred thousand distinct CDR3 sequences, approximately 14% of them singletons. The receptor was isolated from a human donor in good health (CMV status not recorded). Some clones in this sample may be carry-over from other donors' samples. This chain connects TRBV29-1 to TRBJ2-2; perhaps TRBD2 as D (5 bases). The sequenced sample was PBMCs. This CDR3 is CSVEWGAYTGELFF. The CDR3, as DNA: TGCAGCGTTGAGTGGGGAGCTTACACCGGGGAGCTGTTTTTT.